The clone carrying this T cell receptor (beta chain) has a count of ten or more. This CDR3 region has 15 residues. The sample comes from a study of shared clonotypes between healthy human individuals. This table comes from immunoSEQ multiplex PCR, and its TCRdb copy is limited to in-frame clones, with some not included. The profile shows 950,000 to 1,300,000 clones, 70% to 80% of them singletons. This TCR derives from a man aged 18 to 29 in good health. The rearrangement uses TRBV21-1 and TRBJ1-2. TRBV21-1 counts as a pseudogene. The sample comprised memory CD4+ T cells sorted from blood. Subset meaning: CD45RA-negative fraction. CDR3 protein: CASSKGPAPGYGYTF. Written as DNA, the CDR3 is TGTGCCAGCAGCAAAGGGCCGGCGCCGGGGTATGGCTACACCTTC.